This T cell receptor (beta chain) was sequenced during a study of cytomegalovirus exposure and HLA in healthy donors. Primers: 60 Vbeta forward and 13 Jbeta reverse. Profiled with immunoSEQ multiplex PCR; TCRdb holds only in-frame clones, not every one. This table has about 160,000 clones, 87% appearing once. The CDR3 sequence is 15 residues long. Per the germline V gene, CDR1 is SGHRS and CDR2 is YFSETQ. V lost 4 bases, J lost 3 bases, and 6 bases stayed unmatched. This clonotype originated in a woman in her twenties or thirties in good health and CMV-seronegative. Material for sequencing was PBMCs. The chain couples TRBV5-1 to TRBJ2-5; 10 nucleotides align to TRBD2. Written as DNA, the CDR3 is TGCGCCAGCAGCGCCAGCGGGGGGGGGAAAGAGACCCAGTACTTC. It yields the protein CASSASGGGKETQYF. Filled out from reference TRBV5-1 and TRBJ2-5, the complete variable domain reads KAGVTQTPRYLIKTRGQQVTLSCSPISGHRSVSWYQQTPGQGLQFLFEYFSETQRNKGNFPGRFSGRQFSNSRSEMNVSTLELGDSALYLCASSASGGGKETQYFGPGTRLLVL.